This T cell receptor (beta chain) was obtained from a study of Graves' ophthalmopathy and Graves' hyperthyroidism. Using RNA transcripts, the TCR beta CDR3 regions were amplified. Investigators did first-round RT-PCR with HTBI primers, then second-round multiplex PCR. A single record per CDR3 protein comes from TCRdb applying MiXCR to the multiplex PCR reads. The sample has more than 550,000 distinct CDR3 sequences, about two fifths seen once. The germline CDR1 and CDR2 sequences are SEHNR and FQNEAQ (reference sequence). With 5 bases removed from V and 2 bases from J, the gap between germline ends came to 15 bases. The CDR3 totals 15 residues.

The chain joins TRBV7-9 to TRBJ1-1, with D unresolved. Sequencing input: peripheral blood. The clonotype originates from an adult man with Graves' ophthalmopathy. The CDR3 DNA reads TGTGCCAGCAGCCAAGATAGGACCCCCAACACTGAAGCTTTCTTT. Translating it yields CASSQDRTPNTEAFF. Looking up the rest from reference TRBV7-9 and TRBJ1-1 gives the full variable domain: DTGVSQNPRHKITKRGQNVTFRCDPISEHNRLYWYRQTLGQGPEFLTYFQNEAQLEKSRLLSDRFSAERPKGSFSTLEIQRTEQGDSAMYLCASSQDRTPNTEAFFGQGTRLTVV.